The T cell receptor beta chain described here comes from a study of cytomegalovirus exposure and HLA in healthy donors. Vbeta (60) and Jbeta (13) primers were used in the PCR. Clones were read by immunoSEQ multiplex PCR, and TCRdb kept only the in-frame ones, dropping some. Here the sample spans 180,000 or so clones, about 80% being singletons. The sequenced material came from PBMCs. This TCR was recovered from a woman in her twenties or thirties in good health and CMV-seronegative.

The CDR3 sequence is CANQTGNSNQPQHF. The CDR3 DNA reads TGTGCCAACCAGACAGGGAATAGCAATCAGCCCCAGCATTTT. V gene TRBV27 combines with J gene TRBJ1-5; 7 bases align to TRBD1. Germline CDR1 MNHEY, CDR2 SMNVEV (reference sequence). V dropped 10 bases and J dropped 0; count of bases not matched to a gene: 6. The CDR3 is 14 amino acids.